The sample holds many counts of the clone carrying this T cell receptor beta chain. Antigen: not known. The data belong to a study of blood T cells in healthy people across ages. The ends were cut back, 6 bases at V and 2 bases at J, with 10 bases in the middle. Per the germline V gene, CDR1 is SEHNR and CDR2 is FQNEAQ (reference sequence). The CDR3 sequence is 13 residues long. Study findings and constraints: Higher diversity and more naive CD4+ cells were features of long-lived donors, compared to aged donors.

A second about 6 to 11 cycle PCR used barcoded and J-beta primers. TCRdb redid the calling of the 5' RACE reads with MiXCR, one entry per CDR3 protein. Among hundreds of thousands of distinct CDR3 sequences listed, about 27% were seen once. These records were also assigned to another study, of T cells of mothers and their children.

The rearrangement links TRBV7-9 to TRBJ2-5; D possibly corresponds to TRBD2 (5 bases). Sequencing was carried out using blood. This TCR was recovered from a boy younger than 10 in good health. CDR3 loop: CASSRTGQETQYF. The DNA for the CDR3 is TGTGCCAGCAGTCGGACGGGACAAGAGACCCAGTACTTC.